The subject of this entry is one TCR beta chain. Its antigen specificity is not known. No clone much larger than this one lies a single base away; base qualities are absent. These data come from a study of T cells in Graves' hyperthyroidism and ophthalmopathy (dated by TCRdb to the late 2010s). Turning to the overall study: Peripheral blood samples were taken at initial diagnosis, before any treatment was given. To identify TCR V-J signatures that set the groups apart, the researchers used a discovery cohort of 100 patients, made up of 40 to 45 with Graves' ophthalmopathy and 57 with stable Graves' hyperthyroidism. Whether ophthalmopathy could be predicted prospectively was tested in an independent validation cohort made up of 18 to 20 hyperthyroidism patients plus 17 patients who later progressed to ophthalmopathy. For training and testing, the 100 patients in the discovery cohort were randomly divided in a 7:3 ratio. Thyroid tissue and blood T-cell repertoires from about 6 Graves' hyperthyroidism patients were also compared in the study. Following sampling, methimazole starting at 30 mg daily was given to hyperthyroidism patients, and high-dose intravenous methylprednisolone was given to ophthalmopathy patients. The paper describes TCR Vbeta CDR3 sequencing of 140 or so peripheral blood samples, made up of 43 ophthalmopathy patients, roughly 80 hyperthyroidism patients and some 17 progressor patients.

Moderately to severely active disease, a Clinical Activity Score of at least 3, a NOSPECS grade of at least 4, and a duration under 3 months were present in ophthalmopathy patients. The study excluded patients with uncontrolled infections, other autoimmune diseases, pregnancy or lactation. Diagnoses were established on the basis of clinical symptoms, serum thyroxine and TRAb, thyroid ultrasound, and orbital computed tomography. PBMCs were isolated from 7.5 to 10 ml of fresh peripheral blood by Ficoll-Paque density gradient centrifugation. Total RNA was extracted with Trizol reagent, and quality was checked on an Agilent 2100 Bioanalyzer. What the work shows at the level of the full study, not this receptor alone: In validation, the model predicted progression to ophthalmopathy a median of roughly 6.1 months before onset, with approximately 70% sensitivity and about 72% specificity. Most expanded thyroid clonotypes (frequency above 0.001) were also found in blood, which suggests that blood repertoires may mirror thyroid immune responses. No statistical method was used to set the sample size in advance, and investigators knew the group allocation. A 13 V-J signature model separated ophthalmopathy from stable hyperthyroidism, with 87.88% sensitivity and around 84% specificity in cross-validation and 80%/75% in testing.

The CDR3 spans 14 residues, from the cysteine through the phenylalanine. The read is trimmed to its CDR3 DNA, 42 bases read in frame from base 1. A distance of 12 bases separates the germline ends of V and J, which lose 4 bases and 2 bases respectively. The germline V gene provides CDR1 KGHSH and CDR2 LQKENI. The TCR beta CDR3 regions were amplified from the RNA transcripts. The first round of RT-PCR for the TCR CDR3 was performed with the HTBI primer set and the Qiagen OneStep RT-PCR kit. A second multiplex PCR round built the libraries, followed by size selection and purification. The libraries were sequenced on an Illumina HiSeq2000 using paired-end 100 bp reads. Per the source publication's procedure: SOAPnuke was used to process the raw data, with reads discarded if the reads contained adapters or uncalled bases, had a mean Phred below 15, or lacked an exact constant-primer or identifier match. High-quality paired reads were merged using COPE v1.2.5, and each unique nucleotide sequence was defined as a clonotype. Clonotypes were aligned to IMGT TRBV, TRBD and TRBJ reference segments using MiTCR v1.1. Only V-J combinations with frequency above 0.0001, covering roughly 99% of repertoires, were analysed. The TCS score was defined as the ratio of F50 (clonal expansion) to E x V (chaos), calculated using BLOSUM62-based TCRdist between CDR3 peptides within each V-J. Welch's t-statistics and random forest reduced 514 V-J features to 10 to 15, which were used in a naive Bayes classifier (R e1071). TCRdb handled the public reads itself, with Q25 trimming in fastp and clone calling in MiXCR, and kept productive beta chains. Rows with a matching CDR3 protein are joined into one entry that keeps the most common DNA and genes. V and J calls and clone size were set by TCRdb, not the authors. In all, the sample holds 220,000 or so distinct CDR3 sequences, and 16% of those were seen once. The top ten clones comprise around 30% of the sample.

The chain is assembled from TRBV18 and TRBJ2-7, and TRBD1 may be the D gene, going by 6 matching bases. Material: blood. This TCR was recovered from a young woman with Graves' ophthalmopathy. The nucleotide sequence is TGTGCCAGCTCACGAACAGGGACCCCCTACGAGCAGTACTTC. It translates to CASSRTGTPYEQYF.